This TCR beta chain derives from a study of blood T cell repertoires in COVID-19. Study summary: The samples span acute and convalescent COVID-19 from the United States, Italy and Spain. The cDNA or gDNA used as material had been derived from T cells, B-cell-depleted T cells, or PBMCs.

V shed 4 bases, J shed 7 bases, and the junction held 5 bases outside the gene matches. The germline V gene encodes CDR1 SNHLY and CDR2 FYNNEI. The CDR3 covers 15 residues. Original handling: The authors estimated nucleated cell counts from reference gene primer amplification. Profiled with immunoSEQ multiplex PCR; TCRdb holds only in-frame clones, not every one. D and trimming come from the DNA, and the V and J calls and clone size come from that table. This sample has 100,000 to 150,000 clones, with around nine tenths found just once. This TCR derives from a man between 45 and 60 years old with active or convalescent COVID-19. Sequencing was done on a sample of peripheral blood. The chain employs TRBV2 and TRBJ2-1, with TRBD2 matching 12 bases. The DNA for the CDR3 is TGTGCCAGCAGTGTCCTAGCGGGGGGGCGGAATGAGCAGTTCTTC. Its protein is CASSVLAGGRNEQFF.